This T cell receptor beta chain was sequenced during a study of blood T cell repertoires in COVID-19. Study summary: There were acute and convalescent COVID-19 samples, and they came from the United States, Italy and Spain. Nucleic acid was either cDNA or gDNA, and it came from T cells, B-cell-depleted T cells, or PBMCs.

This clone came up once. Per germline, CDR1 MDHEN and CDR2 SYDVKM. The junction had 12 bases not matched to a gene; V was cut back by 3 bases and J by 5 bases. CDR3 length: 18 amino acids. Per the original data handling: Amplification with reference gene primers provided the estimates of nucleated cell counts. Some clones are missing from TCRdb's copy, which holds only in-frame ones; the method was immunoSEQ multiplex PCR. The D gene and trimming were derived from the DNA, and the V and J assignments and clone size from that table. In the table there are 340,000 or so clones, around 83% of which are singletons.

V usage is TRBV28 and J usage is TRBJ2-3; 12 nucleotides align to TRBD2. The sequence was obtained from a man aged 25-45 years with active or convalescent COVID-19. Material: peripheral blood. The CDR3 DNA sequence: TGTGCCAGCAGTTTCAGTATCGGACTAGCGGGAATGGGAGATACGCAGTATTTT. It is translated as CASSFSIGLAGMGDTQYF.